This T cell receptor beta chain was identified during a study of cytomegalovirus exposure and HLA in healthy donors. Study-wide results and caveats: Looking again later, the authors saw that most CMV-associated TCR beta chains seemed HLA-restricted. One variant, a missense change in DCLRE1C, was linked in a later analysis to TCR beta V- and J-gene trimming.

PCR amplification relied on 60 Vbeta primers (plus 13 Jbeta primers). Sequencing was performed with immunoSEQ multiplex PCR; in TCRdb, only in-frame clones are kept and a portion is missing. This sample has 160,000 or so clones, with 65% to 85% found just once. On this clone: Its antigen is undetermined.

CDR3 length: 15 residues. Trimming cost V 2 bases and J 8 bases; bases outside gene matches: 11. Germline CDR1 reads SEHNR; CDR2 reads FQNEAQ (reference sequence). The gene calls are TRBV7-9 and TRBJ1-2; 7 bases fit TRBD1. This receptor was obtained from a man aged 60-69 years in good health and CMV-seronegative. The specimen sequenced was PBMCs. Written as DNA, the CDR3 is TGTGCCAGCAGCTTAAGTTCACCAGGGGGTTTAGGCTACACCTTC. It codes for CASSLSSPGGLGYTF.